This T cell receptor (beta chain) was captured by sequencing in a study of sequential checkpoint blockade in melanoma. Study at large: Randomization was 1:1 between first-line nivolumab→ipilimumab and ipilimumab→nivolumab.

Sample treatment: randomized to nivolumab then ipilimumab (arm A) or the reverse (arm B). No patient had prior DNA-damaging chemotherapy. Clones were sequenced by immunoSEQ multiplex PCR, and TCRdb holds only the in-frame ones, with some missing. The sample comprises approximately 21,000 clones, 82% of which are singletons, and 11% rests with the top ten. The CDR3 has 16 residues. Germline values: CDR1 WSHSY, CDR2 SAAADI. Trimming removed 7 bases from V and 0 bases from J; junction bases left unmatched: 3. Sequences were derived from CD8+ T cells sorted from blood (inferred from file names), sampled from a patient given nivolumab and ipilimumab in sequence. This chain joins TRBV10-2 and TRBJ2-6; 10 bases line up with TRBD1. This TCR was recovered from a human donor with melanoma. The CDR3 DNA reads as TGCGCCAGCACGGACAGGGGGGTCTCTGGGGCCAACGTCCTGACTTTC. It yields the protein CASTDRGVSGANVLTF.